This T cell receptor (beta chain) was identified during a study of CD8+ T cells in alopecia areata. Study-wide context: The investigators scored severity in treated patients by the percentage of affected scalp area.

Treatment indicated: oral pan-JAK inhibitor, 5-10 mg twice daily. Extracted RNA was reverse transcribed into cDNA, the sequencing template. TCRdb keeps only in-frame clones here, not all; method: immunoSEQ multiplex PCR. The repertoire has fewer than 150,000 clones, 80% to 90% of them found once; the top ten carry approximately 25%. The sequences come from CD8+ T cells sorted from blood, collected at week 4, from a patient treated with tofacitinib. This clonotype was sampled from a human donor with alopecia areata.

The DNA of the CDR3 is TGTGCCATCAGTGAAACCCAGCGGGGGTCCACCGGGGAGCTGTTTTTT. Translating it yields CAISETQRGSTGELFF. The chain employs TRBV10-3 and TRBJ2-2; 8 bases fit TRBD2. The CDR3 contains 16 residues. The germline V gene encodes CDR1 ENHRY and CDR2 SYGVKD. The V and J ends lost 3 bases and 4 bases, in that order; junction bases with no gene match: 7.